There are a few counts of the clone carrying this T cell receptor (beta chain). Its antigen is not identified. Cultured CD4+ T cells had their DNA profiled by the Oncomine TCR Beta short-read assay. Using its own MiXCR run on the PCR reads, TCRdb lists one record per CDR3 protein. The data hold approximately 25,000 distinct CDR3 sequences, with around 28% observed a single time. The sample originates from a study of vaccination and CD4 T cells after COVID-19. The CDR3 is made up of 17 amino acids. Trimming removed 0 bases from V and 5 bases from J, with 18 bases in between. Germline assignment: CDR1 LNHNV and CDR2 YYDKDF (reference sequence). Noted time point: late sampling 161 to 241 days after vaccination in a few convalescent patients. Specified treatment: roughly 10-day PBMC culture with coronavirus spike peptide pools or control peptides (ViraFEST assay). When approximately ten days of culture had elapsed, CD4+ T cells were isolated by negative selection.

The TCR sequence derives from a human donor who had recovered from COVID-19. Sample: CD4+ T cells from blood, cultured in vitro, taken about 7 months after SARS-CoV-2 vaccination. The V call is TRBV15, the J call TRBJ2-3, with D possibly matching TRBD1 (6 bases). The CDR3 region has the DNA TGTGCCACCAGCAGAGATCGGATGCAGGGGAGTGGAGATACGCAGTATTTT. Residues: CATSRDRMQGSGDTQYF.